This TCR beta chain derives from a study of blood T cell repertoires in COVID-19. Whole-study context: COVID-19 samples, acute and convalescent, were from the United States, Italy and Spain. Sources were T cells, B-cell-depleted T cells, or PBMCs; the material itself was cDNA or gDNA.

One Seattle source followed patients from active infection through their disease course. In the study's own analysis: Nucleated cell number was recorded as an estimate derived from reference gene primer amplification. The repertoire was sequenced with immunoSEQ multiplex PCR; TCRdb's copy has only in-frame clones and lacks some. V and J calls and clone size come straight from that table; D and trimming were deduced from the DNA. The sample includes 200,000 to 250,000 clones, 75% to 85% seen only once; the top ten take about 5.6%. The V gene's germline CDR1 is SGDLS and CDR2 YYNGEE. The CDR3 consists of 15 residues. Trimming took 5 bases from V and 5 from J, leaving 16 bases between them.

The TCR was taken from a woman between 70 and 85 years old with COVID-19, enrolled during active disease. The sequencing input was peripheral blood. V usage is TRBV9 and J usage is TRBJ2-2; D possibly corresponds to TRBD2 (6 bases). CDR3 bases: TGTGCCAGCAGTTCAGGGCGGGGTGAGACCGGGGAGCTGTTTTTT. Translation gives CASSSGRGETGELFF.